The present TCR beta chain was sequenced within a study of blood T cell repertoires in COVID-19. Measured with immunoSEQ multiplex PCR; TCRdb has only the in-frame clones, and not every one. This sample yields about 94,000 clones, of which about four fifths are seen a single time; 6.3% belongs to the top ten. This clone was found a few times. Sequenced: peripheral blood. This clonotype was obtained from a man between 60 and 75 years old with acute or convalescent COVID-19.

The CDR3 reads CASSQGPGNTIYF. The CDR3 DNA sequence: TGCGCCAGCAGCCAGGGGCCGGGAAACACCATATATTTT. The chain couples TRBV4-1 to TRBJ1-3, with D perhaps matching TRBD1 (5 bases). CDR1 is MGHRA and CDR2 is YSYEKL in the germline V gene. This CDR3 comprises 13 residues. Trimming stripped 3 bases from V and 4 bases from J, with 7 bases between.